Listed below are T cell receptor beta chains from one sample, sequenced in a study of cytomegalovirus exposure and HLA in healthy donors. Method: immunoSEQ multiplex PCR; TCRdb's copy keeps in-frame clones and lacks some. The sample lists around 180,000 clones, roughly 80% occurring once. The sequencing sample was made of PBMCs. These receptors all come from a woman between 45 and 65 years old in good health and CMV-seropositive. The CDR3 runs from the conserved cysteine through the conserved F or W. The order of the fields is clone size, V gene, J gene, D gene, CDR3 protein, CDR3 DNA. A D gene is named only where the DNA matches it firmly. Clone sizes are given selectively: once, few, many, or a class where the clone is expanded.

>NA|TRBV6-1|TRBJ2-7|NA
CASSDDRPPYEQYF
TGTGCCAGCAGTGACGACAGGCCTCCCTACGAGCAGTACTTC
>NA|TRBV6-5|TRBJ1-5|NA
CASSRVMGQPQHF
TGTGCCAGCAGCAGGGTTATGGGTCAGCCCCAGCATTTT
>NA|TRBV6-1|TRBJ2-7|NA
CASTPGEASYEQYF
TGTGCCAGCACCCCCGGCGAGGCCTCCTACGAGCAGTACTTC
>NA|TRBV18|TRBJ2-3|TRBD2
CASSLGAGTDTQYF
TGTGCCAGCTCCCTTGGAGCGGGGACAGATACGCAGTATTTT
>NA|TRBV7-3|TRBJ2-1|NA
CASSFVEGSSYNEQFF
TGTGCCAGCAGCTTCGTCGAGGGTAGCTCCTACAATGAGCAGTTCTTC
>NA|TRBV6-5|TRBJ1-2|TRBD1
CATTGGAYGYTF
TGTGCCACCACAGGGGGCGCGTATGGCTACACCTTC
>NA|TRBV6-1|TRBJ2-5|TRBD2
CASRDLVGGQETQYF
TGTGCCAGCAGGGACCTAGTGGGGGGGCAAGAGACCCAGTACTTC
>NA|TRBV10-2|TRBJ2-5|TRBD2
CASREAGPWETQYF
TGCGCCAGCAGGGAAGCGGGGCCGTGGGAGACCCAGTACTTC
>once|TRBV14|TRBJ1-5|NA
CASSPGDNQPQHF
TGTGCCAGCAGCCCAGGGGACAATCAGCCCCAGCATTTT
>NA|TRBV7-9|TRBJ2-7|NA
CASSLGLSREQYF
TGTGCCAGCAGCCTCGGACTTTCTAGGGAGCAGTACTTC
>once|TRBV4-1|TRBJ2-2|NA
CASSHQWGVWNTGELFF
TGCGCCAGCAGCCATCAGTGGGGGGTATGGAACACCGGGGAGCTGTTTTTT
>once|TRBV6-5|TRBJ2-5|NA
CASRAGTQYF
TGTGCCAGCAGAGCAGGGACCCAGTACTTC
>few|TRBV4-1|TRBJ1-4|NA
CASSQDGTKNEKLFF
TGCGCCAGCAGCCAAGACGGGACAAAAAATGAAAAACTGTTTTTT
>NA|TRBV10-3|TRBJ1-1|TRBD1
CAISSQGTGTEAFF
TGTGCCATCAGCTCACAGGGGACCGGCACTGAAGCTTTCTTT
>NA|TRBV10-1|TRBJ1-1|TRBD1
CASSGQGRNTEAFF
TGCGCCAGCAGTGGACAGGGTAGAAACACTGAAGCTTTCTTT
>NA|TRBV27|TRBJ1-1|NA
CAAGDGVAFF
TGTGCCGCCGGGGATGGGGTAGCTTTCTTT
>NA|TRBV7-8|TRBJ1-3|TRBD1
CASSAYRGSSGNTIYF
TGTGCCAGCAGCGCCTACAGGGGAAGCTCTGGAAACACCATATATTTT
>NA|TRBV6-1|TRBJ1-6|NA
CASSDGGIYNSPLHF
TGTGCCAGCAGTGACGGGGGAATCTATAATTCACCCCTCCACTTT
>NA|TRBV29-1|TRBJ1-2|TRBD1
CSVGTGRWDGYTF
TGCAGCGTGGGGACAGGGAGATGGGATGGCTACACCTTC
>NA|TRBV6-1|TRBJ2-3|TRBD1
CATTRTGKTDTQYF
TGTGCCACTACAAGGACAGGGAAGACAGATACGCAGTATTTT
>NA|TRBV5-6|TRBJ1-2|NA
CASSLGDNNLYGYTF
TGTGCCAGCAGCTTAGGGGACAACAACCTCTATGGCTACACCTTC
>NA|TRBV5-1|TRBJ2-7|NA
CASSFDTTYEQYF
TGCGCCAGCAGCTTCGACACCACCTACGAGCAGTACTTC
>NA|TRBV5-4|TRBJ1-2|TRBD1
CASSLGQGDYGYTF
TGTGCCAGCAGCTTGGGACAGGGGGACTATGGCTACACCTTC
>NA|TRBV6-1|TRBJ1-2|TRBD1
CASSPGTGAYGYTF
TGTGCCAGCAGTCCAGGGACAGGGGCATATGGCTACACCTTC
>NA|TRBV11-3|TRBJ2-2|TRBD2
CASSNLAGGSNTGELFF
TGTGCCAGCAGCAACCTAGCGGGGGGTTCGAACACCGGGGAGCTGTTTTTT
>NA|TRBV7-8|TRBJ2-3|NA
CASSLAGGFGVSTDTQYF
TGTGCCAGCAGCTTAGCTGGAGGGTTCGGGGTTAGCACAGATACGCAGTATTTT
>NA|TRBV18|TRBJ2-7|TRBD2
CASSPERGEPYEQYF
TGTGCCAGCTCACCAGAGCGGGGGGAGCCCTACGAGCAGTACTTC
>NA|TRBV5-6|TRBJ2-2|NA
CASSLTGMNTGELFF
TGTGCCAGCAGCTTGACAGGGATGAACACCGGGGAGCTGTTTTTT
>NA|TRBV4-2|TRBJ2-7|NA
CASRLAGQGAYEQYF
TGTGCCAGCAGGCTCGCGGGGCAGGGAGCCTACGAGCAGTACTTC
>few|TRBV6-5|TRBJ1-2|NA
CASSRGTNYGYTF
TGTGCCAGCAGTAGGGGGACTAACTATGGCTACACCTTC
>NA|TRBV4-1|TRBJ1-2|TRBD1
CASSHMGQGDYSGYTF
TGCGCCAGCAGCCATATGGGACAGGGGGATTACTCTGGCTACACCTTC
>NA|TRBV5-1|TRBJ2-1|TRBD2
CASSSIAGAPSYNEQFF
TGCGCCAGCAGCTCCATAGCGGGGGCCCCCTCCTACAATGAGCAGTTCTTC
>NA|TRBV18|TRBJ1-1|NA
CASSPLDTGMNTEAFF
TGTGCCAGCTCACCACTGGATACAGGGATGAACACTGAAGCTTTCTTT
>NA|TRBV6-1|TRBJ1-3|NA
CASSENGRVTIYF
TGTGCCAGCAGTGAAAACGGCCGGGTCACCATATATTTT
>NA|TRBV6-5|TRBJ1-5|NA
CASMRSAGQPQHF
TGTGCCAGCATGAGAAGTGCGGGTCAGCCCCAGCATTTT
>NA|TRBV9|TRBJ2-1|TRBD2
CASSAGLAGGPFSSYNEQFF
TGTGCCAGCAGCGCGGGACTAGCGGGGGGCCCCTTCAGCTCCTACAATGAGCAGTTCTTC
>NA|TRBV5-4|TRBJ1-1|NA
CASSRIGEDTEAFF
TGTGCCAGCAGCCGTATTGGTGAGGACACTGAAGCTTTCTTT
>NA|TRBV6-4|TRBJ1-1|TRBD1
CASSHLDRDKAFF
TGTGCCAGCAGTCATTTGGACAGGGATAAAGCTTTCTTT